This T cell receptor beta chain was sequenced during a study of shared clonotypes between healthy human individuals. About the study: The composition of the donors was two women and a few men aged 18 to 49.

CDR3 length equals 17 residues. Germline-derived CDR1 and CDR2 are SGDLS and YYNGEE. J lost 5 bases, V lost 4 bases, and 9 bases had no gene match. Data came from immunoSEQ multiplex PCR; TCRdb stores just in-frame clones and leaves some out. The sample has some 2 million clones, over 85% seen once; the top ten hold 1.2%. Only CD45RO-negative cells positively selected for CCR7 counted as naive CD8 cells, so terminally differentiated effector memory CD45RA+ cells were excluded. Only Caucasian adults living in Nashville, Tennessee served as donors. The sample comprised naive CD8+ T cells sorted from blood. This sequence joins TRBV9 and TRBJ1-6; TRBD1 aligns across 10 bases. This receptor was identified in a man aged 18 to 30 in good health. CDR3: CASSFRDRGENNSPLHF. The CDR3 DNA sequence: TGTGCCAGCAGCTTTCGGGACAGGGGAGAAAATAATTCACCCCTCCACTTT.